This T cell receptor (beta chain) was captured by sequencing in a study of beta chain features in type 1 diabetes. Overall study findings and caveats: Although PCR might favor shorter templates, it would do so equally in patients and controls.

The whole isolated RNA underwent reverse transcription, so sequencing captured expressed TCRB transcripts. Only in-frame clones appear in the TCRdb table, and some are missing; sequencing was by immunoSEQ multiplex PCR. The profile shows under 350,000 clones, approximately 8.1% of them singletons. This clone was seen a handful of times. Its target is not known. The CDR3 contains 16 residues. After removal of 5 bases from V and 6 bases from J, the junction contained 12 bases not matched to a gene. The germline V gene has CDR1 SGHVS and CDR2 FNYEAQ. The chain links TRBV7-6 to TRBJ2-3; the match to TRBD2 covers 9 bases. Sequencing was carried out using central memory CD4+ T cells from blood. The source is a woman aged 18-29 years in good health. The CDR3 DNA sequence: TGTGCCAGCAGCCCACGCTCTAGCGGGGCGGTGGATACGCAGTATTTT. It codes for CASSPRSSGAVDTQYF.